Presented here are 25 T cell receptor beta chains from one specimen sequenced in a study of blood T cell repertoires in COVID-19. Assay: immunoSEQ multiplex PCR; the TCRdb copy retains only in-frame clones and omits some. Of about 200,000 clones listed, more than 85% were seen once; the top ten hold just under 25%. The sample comprised PBMCs or T cells enriched from blood (not recorded which). The source of these receptors is a woman aged 40 to 50 in a cohort exposed to, infected with or recovered from COVID-19 (not recorded which).

V is TRBV28 and J is TRBJ1-4; 9 bases are shared with TRBD1. The V segment lost 5 bases and the J segment 5 bases; nucleotides outside the gene matches: 6. Germline CDR1 reads MDHEN; CDR2 reads SYDVKM. The CDR3 has 15 amino acids. The CDR3 protein is CASSTHGTGNEKLFF. In nucleotides, the CDR3 is TGTGCCAGCAGTACCCACGGGACAGGGAATGAAAAACTGTTTTTT.

The gene calls are TRBV27 and TRBJ1-2, with TRBD1 matching 7 bases. Germline values: CDR1 MNHEY, CDR2 SMNVEV (reference sequence). The CDR3 has 15 amino acids. V lost 7 bases, J lost 5 bases, and 13 bases stayed unmatched. The CDR3 sequence: CASIDRASWRYGYTF. The CDR3, as DNA: TGTGCCAGCATCGACAGGGCCTCATGGAGGTATGGCTACACCTTC.

The CDR3 DNA is TGTGCCAGCCGAGGACTAGTTGCGAACACCGGGGAGCTGTTTTTT. Its translation: CASRGLVANTGELFF. The chain links TRBV2 to TRBJ2-2, with 7 positions matching TRBD2. Germline values: CDR1 SNHLY, CDR2 FYNNEI. V trimming: 8 bases; J trimming: 0 bases; junction bases outside the gene matches: 6. This CDR3 is built from 15 residues. The variable domain in full, completed from reference TRBV2 and TRBJ2-2, reads EPEVTQTPSHQVTQMGQEVILRCVPISNHLYFYWYRQILGQKVEFLVSFYNNEISEKSEIFDDQFSVERPDGSNFTLKIRSTKLEDSAMYFCASRGLVANTGELFFGEGSRLTVL.

V usage is TRBV7-2 and J usage is TRBJ1-6, with TRBD1 as a possible D gene (5 bases). The V gene's germline CDR1 is SGHTA and CDR2 FQGNSA. Trimming cost V 1 base and J 7 bases, with 17 bases left between them. This CDR3 is built from 17 residues. The CDR3 coding sequence is TGTGCCAGCAGCTTAGGGGAGTGGGGGGTTCGGAATTCACCCCTCCACTTT. It codes for CASSLGEWGVRNSPLHF. Drawing the rest from reference TRBV7-2 and TRBJ1-6, the complete variable domain is GAGVSQSPSNKVTEKGKDVELRCDPISGHTALYWYRQSLGQGLEFLIYFQGNSAPDKSGLPSDRFSAERTGGSVSTLTIQRTQQEDSAVYLCASSLGEWGVRNSPLHFGNGTRLTVT.

The rearrangement uses TRBV7-9 and TRBJ2-3; D perhaps matches TRBD2 (5 bases). The germline CDR1 and CDR2 sequences are SEHNR and FQNEAQ (reference sequence). This CDR3 comprises 15 residues. Trimming shortened V by 0 bases and J by 5 bases, and 12 bases separated the two germline ends. The CDR3 bases are TGTGCCAGCAGCTTAGCCCTAGCCCCTGGAGATACGCAGTATTTT. Protein product: CASSLALAPGDTQYF.

V gene TRBV6-6 combines with J gene TRBJ2-5; D is unclear. V was shortened by 6 bases and J by 5 bases, with 16 bases between the two germline ends. The CDR3 has 14 amino acids. Per germline, CDR1 MNHNY and CDR2 SVGAGI (reference sequence). CDR3 amino acids: CASSNEALWETQYF. DNA for the CDR3: TGTGCCAGCAGCAACGAGGCCCTCTGGGAGACCCAGTACTTC.

V is TRBV7-2 and J is TRBJ2-3, with TRBD2 matching over 8 bases. CDR1 SGHTA and CDR2 FQGNSA come from the germline V gene. Germline trimming cut 4 bases from V and 6 bases from J; bases unmatched to any gene: 12. The CDR3 loop spans 16 amino acids. Here the CDR3 reads CASSSRVWRGVDTQYF. The CDR3 DNA reads TGTGCCAGCAGCTCGAGGGTCTGGCGGGGGGTGGATACGCAGTATTTT.

The rearrangement links TRBV27 to TRBJ2-7, with 8 bases fitting TRBD1. Unmatched junction bases numbered 6, after V lost 5 bases and J lost 0 bases. Germline CDR1 reads MNHEY; CDR2 reads SMNVEV (reference sequence). The CDR3 totals 15 residues. The DNA for the CDR3 is TGTGCCAGCAGTCCGGGGACAGGTGCCTCCTACGAGCAGTACTTC. It codes for CASSPGTGASYEQYF.

This chain joins TRBV7-6 and TRBJ2-5; 11 bases match TRBD2. J was trimmed by 5 bases and V by 1 base; bases with no gene match: 3. CDR1 SGHVS and CDR2 FNYEAQ come from the germline V gene. This CDR3 spans 15 amino acids. The CDR3 DNA follows: TGTGCCAGCAGCTTAGAGACTAGCGGGACTGAGACCCAGTACTTC. It is translated as CASSLETSGTETQYF.

The V and J genes are TRBV13 and TRBJ2-7, with D possibly TRBD1 on 5 matching bases. V gave up 0 bases and J gave up 3 bases, with 9 bases separating them. CDR3 length equals 14 residues. Germline CDR1 PRHDT, CDR2 FYEKMQ (reference sequence). CDR3 nucleotides: TGTGCCAGCAGCTTAGGTCAGGGTTTCTACGAGCAGTACTTC. Protein sequence: CASSLGQGFYEQYF.

This clone was picked up a small number of times. The chain couples TRBV7-2 to TRBJ1-2; unclear D gene. V was shortened by 2 bases and J by 7 bases, with 11 bases between the two germline ends. The CDR3 is 13 amino acids. Germline CDR1 reads SGHTA; CDR2 reads FQGNSA. The CDR3 sequence: CASSLSGYSGYTF. The CDR3 DNA is TGTGCCAGCAGCTTATCGGGGTACAGTGGCTACACCTTC.

V is TRBV7-8 and J is TRBJ2-7; the match to TRBD2 covers 9 bases. V gave up 1 base and J gave up 6 bases; unmatched junction bases: 7. The CDR3 spans 15 residues. Germline V gives CDR1 SGHVS, CDR2 FQNEAQ. The DNA of the CDR3 is TGTGCCAGCAGCTTAGTTGCAGCGGGAGGAGGCGAGCAGTACTTC. Protein: CASSLVAAGGGEQYF.

The chain's CDR3 is CASSQEGSYEQYF. The CDR3 DNA reads as TGCGCCAGCAGCCAGGAGGGGTCCTACGAGCAGTACTTC. The chain is built from TRBV4-1 and TRBJ2-7; D might be TRBD2 (6 bases). Germline V gene data show CDR1 as MGHRA and CDR2 as YSYEKL. V was trimmed by 3 bases and J by 1 base, leaving 7 bases between them. This CDR3 contains 13 residues.

CDR3 region: CASSSQQGGYTF. The DNA for the CDR3 is TGTGCCAGCAGTTCACAACAGGGGGGCTACACCTTC. The gene calls are TRBV27 and TRBJ1-2, with 7 bases matching TRBD1. This CDR3 region has 12 residues. The V gene end was trimmed by 4 bases and the J gene end by 8 bases; junction bases not matched to a gene: 4. The germline CDR1 and CDR2 sequences are MNHEY and SMNVEV (reference sequence).

A few counts support this clone. The rearrangement links TRBV19 to TRBJ1-2, with D perhaps matching TRBD1 (6 bases). CDR3 size: 13 residues. Trimming pared 5 bases from V and 8 bases from J, leaving 15 bases between. Germline CDR1 is LNHDA and CDR2 is SQIVND (reference sequence). The CDR3 DNA reads as TGTGCCAGTAGTCCTCAGGGGCGGCTAGGCTACACCTTC. Its protein product is CASSPQGRLGYTF.

Relative to its sample, this clone is medium-sized (0.01 to 0.1%). The chain has TRBV6-5 and TRBJ1-1; tentative D call: TRBD1 (5 bases). The CDR3 is 13 amino acids. The V and J ends lost 4 bases and 4 bases respectively, with 10 bases between them. The germline V gene encodes CDR1 MNHEY and CDR2 SVGAGI. CDR3 bases: TGTGCCAGCAGTTTGGGCGGGGGCACTGAAGCTTTCTTT. Amino acids: CASSLGGGTEAFF.

The chain couples TRBV28 to TRBJ2-7; 7 bases align to TRBD2. This CDR3 has 13 residues. The germline gives CDR1 MDHEN, CDR2 SYDVKM. The V segment lost 6 bases and the J segment 2 bases; nucleotides outside the gene matches: 4. CDR3: CASSLGLAYEQYF. CDR3 sequence (DNA): TGTGCCAGCAGCCTCGGACTAGCCTACGAGCAGTACTTC. The full variable domain, in which reference TRBV28 and TRBJ2-7 provide the parts outside the CDR3, is DVKVTQSSRYLVKRTGEKVFLECVQDMDHENMFWYRQDPGLGLRLIYFSYDVKMKEKGDIPEGYSVSREKKERFSLILESASTNQTSMYLCASSLGLAYEQYFGPGTRLTVT.

The V call is TRBV19, the J call TRBJ2-1; 8 bases map to TRBD2. The CDR3 extends over 15 amino acids. V lost 10 bases to trimming and J lost 0 bases; unmatched junction nucleotides: 8. Germline assignment: CDR1 LNHDA and CDR2 SQIVND (reference sequence). The CDR3 spells CATKTGGSSYNEQFF. The DNA of the CDR3 is TGTGCCACCAAAACGGGGGGGAGCTCCTACAATGAGCAGTTCTTC.

This clone was counted a few times. The genes are TRBV7-9 and TRBJ1-3; D is undetermined. The CDR3 is made up of 16 amino acids. From germline, CDR1 is SEHNR and CDR2 FQNEAQ (reference sequence). Trimming cost V 1 base and J 0 bases, with 10 bases left between them. CDR3 sequence: CASSLVDRHSGNTIYF. The CDR3 region has the DNA TGTGCCAGCAGCTTAGTCGACCGACACTCTGGAAACACCATATATTTT.

CDR3 DNA: TGTGCCAGCAGCGCCCTACCCCGGGCAGGGGGAGGTAACATTCAGTACTTC. Its translation is CASSALPRAGGGNIQYF. This chain uses TRBV5-6 with TRBJ2-4; perhaps TRBD1 as D (7 bases). CDR1 and CDR2 from the germline V gene are SGHDT and YYEEEE. V lost 4 bases and J 7 bases, leaving 24 bases between the germline ends. CDR3 size: 17 residues. The full variable domain, completed using reference TRBV5-6 and TRBJ2-4, is DAGVTQSPTHLIKTRGQQVTLRCSPKSGHDTVSWYQQALGQGPQFIFQYYEEEERQRGNFPDRFSGHQFPNYSSELNVNALLLGDSALYLCASSALPRAGGGNIQYFGAGTRLSVL.

The J gene is TRBJ1-1, the V gene TRBV4-1, with D hard to call. Per germline, CDR1 MGHRA and CDR2 YSYEKL. Trimming removed 0 bases at V and 0 bases at J, with 11 bases between. The CDR3 consists of 16 residues. CDR3 sequence (DNA): TGCGCCAGCAGCCAAGAACACGCCGTCATGAACACTGAAGCTTTCTTT. This sequence encodes CASSQEHAVMNTEAFF.

This sequence joins TRBV5-8 and TRBJ1-6; 7 positions agree with TRBD1. CDR1 is SGHTS, CDR2 YDEGEE, per germline. Trimming cost V 2 bases and J 4 bases; bases outside gene matches: 3. This CDR3 has 15 residues. CDR3 residues: CASSFKGQYNSPLHF. The DNA of the CDR3 is TGTGCCAGCAGCTTTAAGGGACAGTATAATTCACCCCTCCACTTT.

The rearrangement uses TRBV12-5 and TRBJ1-1, with 9 nucleotides matching TRBD1. CDR1 and CDR2 from the germline V gene are LGHNT and FRNRAP. Trimming at V came to 0 bases and at J to 0 bases, leaving 8 bases not matched to a gene. The CDR3 runs 18 residues. This CDR3 is CASGLVIDRQGVNTEAFF. The CDR3 DNA reads TGTGCTAGTGGTTTGGTAATAGATCGACAGGGGGTGAACACTGAAGCTTTCTTT.

This clone has just one count. The rearrangement uses TRBV7-2 and TRBJ1-3; 7 bases align to TRBD1. The CDR3 covers 14 residues. Germline CDR1 reads SGHTA; CDR2 reads FQGNSA. Trimming at V came to 3 bases and at J to 8 bases, leaving 7 bases not matched to a gene. CDR3 loop: CASSFPGTAYTIYF. In nucleotides, the CDR3 is TGTGCCAGCAGCTTCCCCGGGACAGCCTACACCATATATTTT.

This sequence joins TRBV5-1 and TRBJ2-7; TRBD2 aligns across 7 bases. This CDR3 region has 13 residues. The V and J ends lost 5 bases and 2 bases, in that order; junction bases with no gene match: 4. Germline loops: CDR1 SGHRS, CDR2 YFSETQ. CDR3 bases: TGCGCCAGCAGTGGGGGGGGACCCTACGAGCAGTACTTC. Translated: CASSGGGPYEQYF.